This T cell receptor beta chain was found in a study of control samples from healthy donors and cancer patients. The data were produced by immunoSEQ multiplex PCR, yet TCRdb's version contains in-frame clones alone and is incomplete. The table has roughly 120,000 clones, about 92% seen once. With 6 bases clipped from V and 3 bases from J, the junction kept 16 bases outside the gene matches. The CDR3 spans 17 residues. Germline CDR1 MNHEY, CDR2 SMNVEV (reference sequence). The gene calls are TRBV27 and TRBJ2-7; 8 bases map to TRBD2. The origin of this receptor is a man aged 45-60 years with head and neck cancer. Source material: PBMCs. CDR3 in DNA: TGTGCCAGCAGCGTTAAGCCCCCGGGCGGGGGGTACTACGAGCAGTACTTC. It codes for CASSVKPPGGGYYEQYF.